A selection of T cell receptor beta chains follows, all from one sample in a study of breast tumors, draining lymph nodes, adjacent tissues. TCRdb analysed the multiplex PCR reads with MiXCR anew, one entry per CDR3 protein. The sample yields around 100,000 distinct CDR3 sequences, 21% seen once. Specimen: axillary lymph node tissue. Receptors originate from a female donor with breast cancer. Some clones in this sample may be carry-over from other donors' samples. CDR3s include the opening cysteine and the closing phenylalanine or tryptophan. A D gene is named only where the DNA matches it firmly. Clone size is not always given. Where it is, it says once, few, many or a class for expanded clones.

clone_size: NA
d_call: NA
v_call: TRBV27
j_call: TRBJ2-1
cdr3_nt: TGTGCCAGCAGCTACGGACGGACTTCCTACAATGAGCAGTTCTTC
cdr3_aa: CASSYGRTSYNEQFF

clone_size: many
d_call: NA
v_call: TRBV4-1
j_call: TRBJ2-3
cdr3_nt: TGCGCCAGCAGCCAAGAGGCGAGCGATGGAGATACGCAGTATTTT
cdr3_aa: CASSQEASDGDTQYF

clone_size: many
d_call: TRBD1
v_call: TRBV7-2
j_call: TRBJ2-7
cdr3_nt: TGTGCCAGCAGCTCCGGGACAGCTTCCTACGAGCAGTACTTC
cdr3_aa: CASSSGTASYEQYF

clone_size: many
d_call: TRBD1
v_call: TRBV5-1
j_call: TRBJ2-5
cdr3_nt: TGCGCCAGCAGCTCGGACAGGGTCTCAGAGACCCAGTACTTC
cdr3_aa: CASSSDRVSETQYF

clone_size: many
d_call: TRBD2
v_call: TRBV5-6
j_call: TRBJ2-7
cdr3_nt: TGTGCCAGCAGCTTGGCAGGGCGGACTAGCGGCTACGAGCAGTACTTC
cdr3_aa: CASSLAGRTSGYEQYF

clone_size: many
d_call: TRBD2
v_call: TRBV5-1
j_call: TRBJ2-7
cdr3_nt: TGCGCCAGCAGCTGGACTAGCGGGAGTCGATATTTCTACGAGCAGTACTTC
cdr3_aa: CASSWTSGSRYFYEQYF

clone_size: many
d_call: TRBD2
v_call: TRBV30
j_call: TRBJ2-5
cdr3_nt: TGTGCCTGGAGAACTAGCGGGAGACGGGCAGAGACCCAGTACTTC
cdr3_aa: CAWRTSGRRAETQYF

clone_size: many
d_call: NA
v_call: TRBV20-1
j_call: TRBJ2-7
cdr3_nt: TGCAGTGCTAGAGAGCGGACGGCCACCTACGAGCAGTACTTC
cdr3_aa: CSARERTATYEQYF

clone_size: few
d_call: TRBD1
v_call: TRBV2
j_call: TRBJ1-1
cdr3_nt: TGTGCCATATCGACAGGGGGTACTGAAGCTTTCTTT
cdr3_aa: CAISTGGTEAFF

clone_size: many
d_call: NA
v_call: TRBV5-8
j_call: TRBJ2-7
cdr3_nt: TGTGCCAGCAGCTTGGACTATTTTTCCTACGAGCAGTACTTC
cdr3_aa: CASSLDYFSYEQYF

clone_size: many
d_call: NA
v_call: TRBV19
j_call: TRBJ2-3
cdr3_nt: TGTGCCAGTAGTATGAAACAAGACCTCGCGGCCGGCACAGATACGCAGTATTTT
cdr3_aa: CASSMKQDLAAGTDTQYF

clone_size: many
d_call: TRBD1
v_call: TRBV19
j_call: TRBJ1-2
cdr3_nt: TGTGCCAGTAGTATAGATCGACAGGGACTTAACTATGGCTACACCTTC
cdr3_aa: CASSIDRQGLNYGYTF

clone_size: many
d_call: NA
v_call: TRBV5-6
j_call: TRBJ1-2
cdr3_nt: TGTGCCAGCAGCTTGCGGTGGTCAGGCTACACCTTC
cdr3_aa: CASSLRWSGYTF

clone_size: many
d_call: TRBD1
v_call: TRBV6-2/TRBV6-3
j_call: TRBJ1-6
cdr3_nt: TGTGCCAGCAGTTCCACAGGGGGCCGTTCACCCCTCCACTTT
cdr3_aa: CASSSTGGRSPLHF

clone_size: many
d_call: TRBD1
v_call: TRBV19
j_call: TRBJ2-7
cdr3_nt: TGTGCCAGTAGTACAAGACAGGGGGCGCGGTCCTACGAGCAGTACTTC
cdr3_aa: CASSTRQGARSYEQYF

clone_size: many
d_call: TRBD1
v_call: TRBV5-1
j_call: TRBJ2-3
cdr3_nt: TGCGCCAGCAGCGTCGACAGGGGAAGCGATACGCAGTATTTT
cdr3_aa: CASSVDRGSDTQYF

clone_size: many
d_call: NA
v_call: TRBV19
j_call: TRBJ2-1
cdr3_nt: TGTGCCAGTTTACCAGGGGGGGTTAGGTCCTACAATGAGCAGTTCTTC
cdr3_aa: CASLPGGVRSYNEQFF

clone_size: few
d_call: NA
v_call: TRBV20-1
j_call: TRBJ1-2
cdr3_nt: TGCAGTGCCCTTCAGCCGGGACGGAGCTATGGCTACACCTTC
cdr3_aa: CSALQPGRSYGYTF

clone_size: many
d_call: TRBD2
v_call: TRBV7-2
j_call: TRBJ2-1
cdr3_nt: TGTGCCAGCAGCCCCGGACCACCGGGACTAGCGTCCTACAATGAGCAGTTCTTC
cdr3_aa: CASSPGPPGLASYNEQFF

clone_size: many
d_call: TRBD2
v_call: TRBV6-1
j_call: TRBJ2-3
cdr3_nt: TGTGCCAGCGGTGGCGGGGGGCGGACAGATACGCAGTATTTT
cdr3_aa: CASGGGGRTDTQYF

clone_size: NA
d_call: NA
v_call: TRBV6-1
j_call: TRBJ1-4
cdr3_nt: TGTGCCAGCTGGGACACCTGGAGTGAAAAACTGTTTTTT
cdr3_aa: CASWDTWSEKLFF

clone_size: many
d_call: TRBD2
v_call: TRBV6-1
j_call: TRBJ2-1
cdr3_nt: TGTGCCAGCAGAGGACTAGCGGGAAACGAGCAGTTCTTC
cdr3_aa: CASRGLAGNEQFF

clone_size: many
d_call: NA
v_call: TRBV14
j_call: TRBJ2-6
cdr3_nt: TGTGCCAGCAGCCAAGATTGGACGCCTGGGGCCAACGTCCTGACTTTC
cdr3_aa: CASSQDWTPGANVLTF

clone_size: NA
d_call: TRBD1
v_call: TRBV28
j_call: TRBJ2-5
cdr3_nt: TGTGCCAGCAGAAGGGACAGATCGTACAAGGAGACCCAGTACTTC
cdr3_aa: CASRRDRSYKETQYF

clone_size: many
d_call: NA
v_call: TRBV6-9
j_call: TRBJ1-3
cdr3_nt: TGTGCCACCACCCCAGGCGGCTTGGGAAACACCATATATTTT
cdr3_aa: CATTPGGLGNTIYF

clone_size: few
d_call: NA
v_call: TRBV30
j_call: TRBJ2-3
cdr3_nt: TGTGCCTGGAGTGTACGGGGAAACACAGATACGCAGTATTTT
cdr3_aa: CAWSVRGNTDTQYF

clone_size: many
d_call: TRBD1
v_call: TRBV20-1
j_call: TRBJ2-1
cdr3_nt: TGCAGTGCTAGAGATCGACAGGGGGCGATCAATGAGCAGTTCTTC
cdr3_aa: CSARDRQGAINEQFF

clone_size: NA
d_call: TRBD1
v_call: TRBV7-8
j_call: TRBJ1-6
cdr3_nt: TGTGCCAGCACTCTACTCGACAGGGGTAATTCACCCCTCCACTTT
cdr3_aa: CASTLLDRGNSPLHF

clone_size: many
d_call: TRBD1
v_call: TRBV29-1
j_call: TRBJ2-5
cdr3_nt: TGCAGCGTTGACGGGACAGGGAGCCAAGAGACCCAGTACTTC
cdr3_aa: CSVDGTGSQETQYF

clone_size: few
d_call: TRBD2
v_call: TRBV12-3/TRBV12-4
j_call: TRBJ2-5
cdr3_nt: TGTGCCAGCAGGTCGCAAGCGGGGGGTCAAGAGACCCAGTACTTC
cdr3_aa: CASRSQAGGQETQYF

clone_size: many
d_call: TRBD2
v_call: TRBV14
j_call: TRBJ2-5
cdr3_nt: TGTGCCAGCAGCCCTTGGACTAGCGGGAGGGCAGAGGAGACCCAGTACTTC
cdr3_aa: CASSPWTSGRAEETQYF

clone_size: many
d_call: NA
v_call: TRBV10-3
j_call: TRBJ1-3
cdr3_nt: TGTGCCATCAGTGAGGGAAGGGCCCGCTCTGGAAACACCATATATTTT
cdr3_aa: CAISEGRARSGNTIYF

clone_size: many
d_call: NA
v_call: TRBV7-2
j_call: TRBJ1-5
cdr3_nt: TGTGCCAGCACCCTAACGGGCAGTGGAGGTCAGCCCCAGCATTTT
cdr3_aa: CASTLTGSGGQPQHF

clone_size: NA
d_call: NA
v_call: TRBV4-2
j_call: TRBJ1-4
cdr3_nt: TGTGCCAGCAGCCAAGACTTGGGCGCAGGGAGTAAAGCAACTAATGAAAAACTGTTTTTT
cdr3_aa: CASSQDLGAGSKATNEKLFF

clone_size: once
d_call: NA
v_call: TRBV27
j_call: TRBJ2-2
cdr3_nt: TGTGCCAGCAGTGGGACGGCGAGCACCGGGGAGCTGTTTTTT
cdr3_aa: CASSGTASTGELFF

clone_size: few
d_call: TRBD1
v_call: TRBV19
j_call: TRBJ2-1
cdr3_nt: TGTGCCAGTACCCTCCGGCAGGGGGCTTTCTATGAGCAGTTCTTC
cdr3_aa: CASTLRQGAFYEQFF

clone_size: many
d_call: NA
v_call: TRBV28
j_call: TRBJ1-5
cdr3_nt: TGTGCCAGCAGTGGTACCCACCTCCCATCCCAGCATTTT
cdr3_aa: CASSGTHLPSQHF

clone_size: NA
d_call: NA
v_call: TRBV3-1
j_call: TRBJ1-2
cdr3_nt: TGTGCCAGCAGCCAGGAGCGACAGGAATGGAGATATGGCTACACCTTC
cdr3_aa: CASSQERQEWRYGYTF

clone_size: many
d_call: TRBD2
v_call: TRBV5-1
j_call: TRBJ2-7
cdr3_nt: TGCGCCAGCAGAGCGACGGGCGGGAGAAACGAGCAGTACTTC
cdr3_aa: CASRATGGRNEQYF

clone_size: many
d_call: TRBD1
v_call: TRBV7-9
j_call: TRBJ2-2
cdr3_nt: TGTGCCAGCAGCCCGGCGGACAGGTGGACCGGGGAGCTGTTTTTT
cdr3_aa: CASSPADRWTGELFF

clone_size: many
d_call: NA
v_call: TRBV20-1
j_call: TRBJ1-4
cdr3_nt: TGCAGTGCTAGGGCCTTGGAGGAAAAACTGTTTTTT
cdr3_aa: CSARALEEKLFF

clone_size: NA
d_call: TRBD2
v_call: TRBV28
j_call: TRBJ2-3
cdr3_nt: TGTGCCAGCAGTGAAAGCGGGAGGAGCACAGATACGCAGTATTTT
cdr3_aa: CASSESGRSTDTQYF

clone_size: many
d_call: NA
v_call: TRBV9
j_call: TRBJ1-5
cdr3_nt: TGTGCCAGCAGCGTAAACGGGGATCAGCCCCAGCATTTT
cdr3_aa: CASSVNGDQPQHF

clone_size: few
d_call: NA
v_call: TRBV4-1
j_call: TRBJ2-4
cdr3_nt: TGCGCCAGCAGCCATGAGAGGGCATTTGCCAAAAACATTCAGTACTTC
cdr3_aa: CASSHERAFAKNIQYF

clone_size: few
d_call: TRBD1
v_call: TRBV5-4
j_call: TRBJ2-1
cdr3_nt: TGTGCCAGCAGCTTGGGCCGGGACAGGGATCTCGATGAGCAGTTCTTC
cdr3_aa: CASSLGRDRDLDEQFF

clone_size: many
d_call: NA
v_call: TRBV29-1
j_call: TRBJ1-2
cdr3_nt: TGCAGCGTTGACGGCGGGGATAGCTACACCTTC
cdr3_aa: CSVDGGDSYTF

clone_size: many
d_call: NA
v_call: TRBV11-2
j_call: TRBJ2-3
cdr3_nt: TGTGCCAGCAGCTTATGGATGGGCGGCACAGATACGCAGTATTTT
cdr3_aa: CASSLWMGGTDTQYF

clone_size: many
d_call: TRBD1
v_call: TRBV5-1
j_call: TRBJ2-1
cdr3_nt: TGCGCCAGCAGCCCTCGACAGGGTGTTGTCAATGAGCAGTTCTTC
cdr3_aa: CASSPRQGVVNEQFF

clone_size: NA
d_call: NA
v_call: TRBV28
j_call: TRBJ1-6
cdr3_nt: TGTGCCAGCAGTTTCGCCGGGAGCTCCTATAATTCACCCCTCCACTTT
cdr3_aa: CASSFAGSSYNSPLHF

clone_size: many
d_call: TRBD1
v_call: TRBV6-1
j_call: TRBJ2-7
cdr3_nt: TGTGCCTCCTCGTGGACAGGAGACTACGAGCAGTACTTC
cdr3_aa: CASSWTGDYEQYF

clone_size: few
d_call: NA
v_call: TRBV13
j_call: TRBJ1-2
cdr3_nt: TGTGCCAGCAGCGCAGGGAAGTACTATGGCTACACCTTC
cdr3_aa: CASSAGKYYGYTF